This record covers a single T cell receptor (beta chain). Its cognate antigen is unknown. This record belongs to a study of chemoradiotherapy in HPV16-positive cancers. Points from the study as a whole: During treatment, candidate HPV-specific clones and E7-related motifs expanded in tumor. Better recurrence-free survival went with HPV-responsive T-cell expansion in HPV16-positive patients.

This table comes from immunoSEQ multiplex PCR, and its TCRdb copy is limited to in-frame clones, with some not included. The data show some 35,000 clones, roughly 90% seen once. V was pared by 1 base and J by 6 bases, with 18 bases between. Germline loops: CDR1 MNHNS, CDR2 SASEGT. This CDR3 is 16 amino acids long. Here the sequenced sample was blood, taken from a patient who underwent chemoradiotherapy. This sequence joins TRBV6-1 and TRBJ1-1, with D possibly TRBD1 on 5 matching bases. This clonotype was obtained from a human donor with HPV-associated anogenital cancer. CDR3 coding DNA: TGTGCCAGCAGTGAAGATGGGACGGGGTGGGCTTCTGAAGCTTTCTTT. Protein product: CASSEDGTGWASEAFF.